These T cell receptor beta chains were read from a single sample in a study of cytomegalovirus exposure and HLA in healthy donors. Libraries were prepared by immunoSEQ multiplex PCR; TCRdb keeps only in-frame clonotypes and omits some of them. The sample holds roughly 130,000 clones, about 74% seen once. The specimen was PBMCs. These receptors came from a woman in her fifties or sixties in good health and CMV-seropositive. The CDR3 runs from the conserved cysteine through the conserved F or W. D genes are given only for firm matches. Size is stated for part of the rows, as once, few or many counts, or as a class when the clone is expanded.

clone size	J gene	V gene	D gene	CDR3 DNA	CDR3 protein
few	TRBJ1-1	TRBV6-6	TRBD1	TGTGCCAGCAGCGACACCGGGACAGGTTATTGGGCTTTCTTT	CASSDTGTGYWAFF
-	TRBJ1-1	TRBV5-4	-	TGTGCCAGCAGCTACCCAGGACAGAGTGAAGCTTTCTTT	CASSYPGQSEAFF
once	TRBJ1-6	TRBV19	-	TGTGCCAGTAGTATAACCACTGGGAGTTCACCCCTCCACTTT	CASSITTGSSPLHF
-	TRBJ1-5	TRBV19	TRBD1	TGTGCCAGTGCAGGGGGAGGCAATCAGCCCCAGCATTTT	CASAGGGNQPQHF
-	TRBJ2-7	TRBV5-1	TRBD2	TGCGCCAGCAGCTTGAGGGCGGGGGGCGGAGAGCAGTACTTC	CASSLRAGGGEQYF
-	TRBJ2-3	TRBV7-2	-	TGTGCCAGCAGGCGGTTGATGAGCACAGATACGCAGTATTTT	CASRRLMSTDTQYF
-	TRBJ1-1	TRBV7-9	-	TGTGCCAGCAGCCCACTGGGCAGGGTGAACACTGAAGCTTTCTTT	CASSPLGRVNTEAFF
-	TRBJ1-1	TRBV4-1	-	TGCGCCAGCAGCCAAGGAGACCGGGGATACACTGAAGCTTTCTTT	CASSQGDRGYTEAFF
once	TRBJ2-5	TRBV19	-	TGTGCCAGTAGTATGTTAACCGGGGCCCAGTACTTC	CASSMLTGAQYF
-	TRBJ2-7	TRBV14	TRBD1	TGTGCCAGCAGCCAGGGGACAGGGACCGAGCAGTACTTC	CASSQGTGTEQYF